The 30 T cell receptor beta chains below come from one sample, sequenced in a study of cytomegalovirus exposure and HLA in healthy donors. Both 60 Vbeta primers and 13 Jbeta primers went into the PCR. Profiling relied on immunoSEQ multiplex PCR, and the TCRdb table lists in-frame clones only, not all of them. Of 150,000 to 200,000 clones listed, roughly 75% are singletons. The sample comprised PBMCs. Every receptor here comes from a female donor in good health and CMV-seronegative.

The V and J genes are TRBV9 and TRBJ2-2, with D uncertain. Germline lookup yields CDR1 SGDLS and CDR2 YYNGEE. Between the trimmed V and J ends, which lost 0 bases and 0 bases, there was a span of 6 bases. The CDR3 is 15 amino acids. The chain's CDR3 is CASSVDPANTGELFF. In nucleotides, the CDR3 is TGTGCCAGCAGCGTAGATCCTGCGAACACCGGGGAGCTGTTTTTT.

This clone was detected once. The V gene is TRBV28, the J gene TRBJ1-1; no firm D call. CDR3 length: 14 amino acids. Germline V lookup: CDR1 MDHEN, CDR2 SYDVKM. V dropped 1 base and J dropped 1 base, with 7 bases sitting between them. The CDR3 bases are TGTGCCAGCAGTTTATCAGGCGCGAACACTGAAGCTTTCTTT. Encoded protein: CASSLSGANTEAFF.

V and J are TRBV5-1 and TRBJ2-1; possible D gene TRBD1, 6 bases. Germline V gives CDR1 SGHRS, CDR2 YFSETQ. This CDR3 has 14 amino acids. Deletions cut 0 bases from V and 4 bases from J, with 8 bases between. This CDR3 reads CASSLDRGYNEQFF. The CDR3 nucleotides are TGCGCCAGCAGCTTGGATAGGGGGTACAATGAGCAGTTCTTC.

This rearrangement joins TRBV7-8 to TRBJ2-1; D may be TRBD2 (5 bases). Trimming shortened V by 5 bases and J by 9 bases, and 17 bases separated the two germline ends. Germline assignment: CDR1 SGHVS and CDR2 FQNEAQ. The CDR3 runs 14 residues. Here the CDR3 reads CASSPRWLAGEQFF. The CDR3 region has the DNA TGTGCCAGCAGCCCCAGATGGCTAGCTGGTGAGCAGTTCTTC.

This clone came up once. The CDR3: CASSPWTGGHEQYF. The CDR3 nucleotides read TGCGCCAGCAGCCCGTGGACAGGGGGCCACGAGCAGTACTTC. The V and J genes are TRBV4-1 and TRBJ2-5; 11 bases are shared with TRBD1. The end of the DNA aligns better with TRBJ2-7, so the J call may be wrong. The CDR3 spans 14 residues. The germline V gene has CDR1 MGHRA and CDR2 YSYEKL.

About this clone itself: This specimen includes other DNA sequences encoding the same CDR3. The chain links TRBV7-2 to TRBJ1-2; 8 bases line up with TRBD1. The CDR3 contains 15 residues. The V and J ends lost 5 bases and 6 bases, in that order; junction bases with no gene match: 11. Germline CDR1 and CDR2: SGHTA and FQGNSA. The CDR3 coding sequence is TGTGCCAGCAGCCCCTCTCGGACAGGGTACGATGGCTACACCTTC. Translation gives CASSPSRTGYDGYTF. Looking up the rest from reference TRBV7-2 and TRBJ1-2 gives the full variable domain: GAGVSQSPSNKVTEKGKDVELRCDPISGHTALYWYRQSLGQGLEFLIYFQGNSAPDKSGLPSDRFSAERTGGSVSTLTIQRTQQEDSAVYLCASSPSRTGYDGYTFGSGTRLTVV.

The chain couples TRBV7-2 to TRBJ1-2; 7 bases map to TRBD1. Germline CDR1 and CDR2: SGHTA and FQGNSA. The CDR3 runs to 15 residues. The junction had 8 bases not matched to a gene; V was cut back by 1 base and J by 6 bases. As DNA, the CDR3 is TGTGCCAGCAGCTTAGACAGGGGTAGGATGGATGGCTACACCTTC. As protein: CASSLDRGRMDGYTF. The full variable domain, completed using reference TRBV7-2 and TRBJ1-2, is GAGVSQSPSNKVTEKGKDVELRCDPISGHTALYWYRQSLGQGLEFLIYFQGNSAPDKSGLPSDRFSAERTGGSVSTLTIQRTQQEDSAVYLCASSLDRGRMDGYTFGSGTRLTVV.

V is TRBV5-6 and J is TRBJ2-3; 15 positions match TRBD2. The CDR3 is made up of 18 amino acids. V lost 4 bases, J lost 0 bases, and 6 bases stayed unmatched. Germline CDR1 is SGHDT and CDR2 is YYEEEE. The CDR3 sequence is CASSGGLAGGPSTDTQYF. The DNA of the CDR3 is TGTGCCAGCAGCGGGGGACTAGCGGGGGGTCCTAGCACAGATACGCAGTATTTT.

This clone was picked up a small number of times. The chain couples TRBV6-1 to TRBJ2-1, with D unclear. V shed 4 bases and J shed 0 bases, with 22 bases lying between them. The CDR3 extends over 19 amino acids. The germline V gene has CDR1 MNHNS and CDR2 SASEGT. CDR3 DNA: TGTGCCAGCAGTGCCAACTACTTGCCTACTGGCGGCTCCTACAATGAGCAGTTCTTC. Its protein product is CASSANYLPTGGSYNEQFF.

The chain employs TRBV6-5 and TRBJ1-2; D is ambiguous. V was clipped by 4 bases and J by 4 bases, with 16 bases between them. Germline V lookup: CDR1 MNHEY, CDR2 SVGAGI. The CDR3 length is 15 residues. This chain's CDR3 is CASSLSRQPGYGYTF. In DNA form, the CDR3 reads TGTGCCAGCAGTTTATCCCGACAACCCGGCTATGGCTACACCTTC.

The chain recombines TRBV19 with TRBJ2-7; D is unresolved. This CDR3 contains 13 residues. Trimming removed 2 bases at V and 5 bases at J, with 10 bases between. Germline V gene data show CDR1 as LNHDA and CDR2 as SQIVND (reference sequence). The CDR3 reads CASSIMNNDEQYF. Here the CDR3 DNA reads TGTGCCAGTAGTATAATGAACAATGACGAGCAGTACTTC. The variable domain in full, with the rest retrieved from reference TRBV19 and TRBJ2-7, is DGGITQSPKYLFRKEGQNVTLSCEQNLNHDAMYWYRQDPGQGLRLIYYSQIVNDFQKGDIAEGYSVSREKKESFPLTVTSAQKNPTAFYLCASSIMNNDEQYFGPGTRLTVT.

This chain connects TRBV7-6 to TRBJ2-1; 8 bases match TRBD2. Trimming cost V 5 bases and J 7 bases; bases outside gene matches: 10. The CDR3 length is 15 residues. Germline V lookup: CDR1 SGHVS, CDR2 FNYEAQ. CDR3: CASSASGGLGNEQFF. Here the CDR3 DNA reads TGTGCCAGCAGCGCTTCGGGGGGGCTAGGAAATGAGCAGTTCTTC.

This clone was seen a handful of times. The CDR3 sequence is CASSLSKNTEAFF. The CDR3 nucleotides read TGTGCCAGCAGCTTGTCCAAGAACACTGAAGCTTTCTTT. The V gene is TRBV5-5, the J gene TRBJ1-1; D not resolved. Germline V gene data show CDR1 as SGHKS and CDR2 as YYEKEE (reference sequence). V was trimmed by 1 base and J by 1 base, leaving 5 bases between them. This CDR3 contains 13 residues.

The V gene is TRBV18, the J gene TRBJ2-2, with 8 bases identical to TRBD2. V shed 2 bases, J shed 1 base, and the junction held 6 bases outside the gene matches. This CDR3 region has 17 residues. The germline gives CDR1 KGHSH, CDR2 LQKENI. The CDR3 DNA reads TGTGCCAGCTCACCAACTTTAGCGGGGAGGAACACCGGGGAGCTGTTTTTT. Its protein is CASSPTLAGRNTGELFF.

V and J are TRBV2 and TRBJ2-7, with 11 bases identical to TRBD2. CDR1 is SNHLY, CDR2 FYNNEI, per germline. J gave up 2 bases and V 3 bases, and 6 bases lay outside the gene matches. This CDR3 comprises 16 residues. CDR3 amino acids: CASSDHGSGGAYEQYF. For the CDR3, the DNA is TGTGCCAGCAGTGACCATGGTAGCGGGGGGGCCTACGAGCAGTACTTC.

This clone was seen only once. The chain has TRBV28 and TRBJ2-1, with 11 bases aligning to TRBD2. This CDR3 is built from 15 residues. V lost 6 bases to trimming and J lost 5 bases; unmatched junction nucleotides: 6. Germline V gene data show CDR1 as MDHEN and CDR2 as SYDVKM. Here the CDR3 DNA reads TGTGCCAGCAGAACTAGCGGGAGTGGGGACAATGAGCAGTTCTTC. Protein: CASRTSGSGDNEQFF.

This CDR3 is CASSPSTSGIPNTGELFF. CDR3 in DNA: TGTGCCAGCTCACCAAGCACTAGCGGGATTCCGAACACCGGGGAGCTGTTTTTT. The chain uses TRBV18 and TRBJ2-2; 10 bases map to TRBD2. The CDR3 extends over 18 amino acids. The germline V gene has CDR1 KGHSH and CDR2 LQKENI. V dropped 2 bases and J dropped 0; count of bases not matched to a gene: 6. The full variable domain, with the rest looked up from reference TRBV18 and TRBJ2-2, is NAGVMQNPRHLVRRRGQEARLRCSPMKGHSHVYWYRQLPEEGLKFMVYLQKENIIDESGMPKERFSAEFPKEGPSILRIQQVVRGDSAAYFCASSPSTSGIPNTGELFFGEGSRLTVL.

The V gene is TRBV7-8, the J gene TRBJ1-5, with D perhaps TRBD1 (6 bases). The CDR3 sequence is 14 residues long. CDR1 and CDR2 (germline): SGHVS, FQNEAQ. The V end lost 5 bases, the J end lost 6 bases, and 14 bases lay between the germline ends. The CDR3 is CASSNYREFQPQHF. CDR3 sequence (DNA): TGTGCCAGCAGCAATTACAGGGAATTTCAGCCCCAGCATTTT.

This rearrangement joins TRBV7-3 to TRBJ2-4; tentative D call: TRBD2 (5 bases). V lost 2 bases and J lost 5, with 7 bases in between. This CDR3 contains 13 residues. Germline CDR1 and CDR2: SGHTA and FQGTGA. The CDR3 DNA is TGTGCCAGCAGCTTAGGGCGGGAAAACATTCAGTACTTC. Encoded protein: CASSLGRENIQYF.

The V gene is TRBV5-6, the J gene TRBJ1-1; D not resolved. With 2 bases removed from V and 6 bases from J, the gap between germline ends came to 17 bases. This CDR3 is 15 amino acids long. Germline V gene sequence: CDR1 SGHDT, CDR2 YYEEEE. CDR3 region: CASSFAGSWWAEAFF. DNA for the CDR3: TGTGCCAGCAGCTTCGCGGGCTCCTGGTGGGCTGAAGCTTTCTTT.

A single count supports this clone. The CDR3, as DNA: TGTGCCACCAGCATAGGGACAGGCCCCCTAGGCTATGGCTACACCTTC. It encodes CATSIGTGPLGYGYTF. The chain joins TRBV15 to TRBJ1-2; 8 bases fit TRBD1. There are 16 residues in the CDR3. Unmatched junction bases numbered 11, after V lost 4 bases and J lost 4 bases. Germline V gives CDR1 LNHNV, CDR2 YYDKDF (reference sequence).

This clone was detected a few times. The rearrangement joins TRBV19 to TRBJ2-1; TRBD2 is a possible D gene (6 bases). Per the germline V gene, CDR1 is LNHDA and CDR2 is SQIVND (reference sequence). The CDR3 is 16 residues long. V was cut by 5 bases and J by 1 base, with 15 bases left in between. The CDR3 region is CASSPGLAVSYNEQFF. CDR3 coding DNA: TGTGCCAGTAGTCCGGGACTGGCAGTATCCTACAATGAGCAGTTCTTC.

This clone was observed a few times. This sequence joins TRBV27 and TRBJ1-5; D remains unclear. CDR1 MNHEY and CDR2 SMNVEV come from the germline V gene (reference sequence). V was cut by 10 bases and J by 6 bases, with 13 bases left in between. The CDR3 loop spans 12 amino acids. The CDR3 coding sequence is TGTGCCACTAGACGGGAGGGTCAGCCCCAGCATTTT. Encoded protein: CATRREGQPQHF.

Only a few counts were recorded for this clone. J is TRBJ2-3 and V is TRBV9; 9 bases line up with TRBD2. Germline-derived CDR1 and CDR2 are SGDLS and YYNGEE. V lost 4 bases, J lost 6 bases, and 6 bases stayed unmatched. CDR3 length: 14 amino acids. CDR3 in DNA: TGTGCCAGCAGCCCAAATAGCGGGAGCGATACGCAGTATTTT. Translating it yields CASSPNSGSDTQYF.

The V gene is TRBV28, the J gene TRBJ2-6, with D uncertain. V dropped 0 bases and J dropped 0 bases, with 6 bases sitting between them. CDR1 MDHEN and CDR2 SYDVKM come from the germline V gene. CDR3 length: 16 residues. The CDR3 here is CASSLWGDSGANVLTF. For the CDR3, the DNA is TGTGCCAGCAGTTTATGGGGCGACTCTGGGGCCAACGTCCTGACTTTC.

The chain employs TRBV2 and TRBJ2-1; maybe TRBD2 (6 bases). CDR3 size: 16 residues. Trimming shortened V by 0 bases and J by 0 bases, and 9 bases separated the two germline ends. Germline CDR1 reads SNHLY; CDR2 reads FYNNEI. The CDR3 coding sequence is TGTGCCAGCAGTGAAGCTACTAGCCTCTCCTACAATGAGCAGTTCTTC. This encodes CASSEATSLSYNEQFF.

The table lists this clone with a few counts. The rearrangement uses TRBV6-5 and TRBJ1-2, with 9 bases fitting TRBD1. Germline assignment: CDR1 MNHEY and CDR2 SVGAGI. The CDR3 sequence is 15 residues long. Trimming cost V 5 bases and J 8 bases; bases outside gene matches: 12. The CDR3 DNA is TGTGCCAGCAGTCCCTTATCCACAGGGGGCCGGGGCTACACCTTC. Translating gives CASSPLSTGGRGYTF.

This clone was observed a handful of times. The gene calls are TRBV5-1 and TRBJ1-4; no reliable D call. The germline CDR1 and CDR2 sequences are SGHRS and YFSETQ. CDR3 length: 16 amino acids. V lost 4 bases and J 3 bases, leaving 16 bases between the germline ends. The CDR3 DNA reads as TGCGCCAGCAGCCCCAATCCGGGGAGCGCTAATGAAAAACTGTTTTTT. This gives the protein CASSPNPGSANEKLFF.

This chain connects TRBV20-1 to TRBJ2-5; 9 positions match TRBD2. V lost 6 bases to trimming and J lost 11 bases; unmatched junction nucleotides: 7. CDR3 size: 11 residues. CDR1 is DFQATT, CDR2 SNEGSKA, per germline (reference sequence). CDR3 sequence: CSAVAGDSQYF. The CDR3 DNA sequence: TGCAGTGCGGTAGCGGGAGATTCTCAGTACTTC.

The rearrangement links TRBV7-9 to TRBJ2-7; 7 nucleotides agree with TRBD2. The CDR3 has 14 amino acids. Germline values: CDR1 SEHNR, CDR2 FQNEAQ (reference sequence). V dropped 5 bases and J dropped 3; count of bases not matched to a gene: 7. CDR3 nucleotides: TGTGCCAGCAGCGGAACTAGCGCCAACTACGAGCAGTACTTC. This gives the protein CASSGTSANYEQYF.